This T cell receptor (beta chain) was sequenced during a study of beta chain features in type 1 diabetes (dated by TCRdb to the late 2010s). Looking at the study overall: Mean age, gender distribution, total cell number and subset yield were not different between patients and healthy donors. Across all samples, fewer than 110,000,000 sorted cells were examined, and cell number per subset correlated strongly with RNA yield. The study compared the TCRB repertoires of sorted circulating CD4+ T cell subsets in recently diagnosed type 1 diabetes patients with those in matched healthy donors. Whereas all 30 or so donors provided naive and central memory subsets, regulatory and stem cell-like memory subsets were isolated from just 8 patients and about 8 healthy donors. Overall study results and their limits: HLA sub-analyses involved small numbers of individuals, so any influence of HLA type on TCRB rearrangement remained unresolved. Shorter templates might be favored by PCR, yet because patient and control samples were amplified and corrected together, any such skew would affect both groups equally. Patients with type 1 diabetes made fewer insertions and deleted more nucleotides at VDJ recombination sites, implying thymic rearrangement abnormalities. Naive, central memory and regulatory TCRB repertoires appeared to be more alike among patients than among healthy donors. Type 1 diabetes patients showed a moderate but significant shortening of TCRB CDR3 length in all four CD4+ subsets. Because cDNA was sequenced instead of genomic DNA, highly expressing activated cells could be over-represented, though the groups showed no difference in activation or CD3 levels.

From each donor, a single peripheral blood sample of 90 to 150 mL on average was drawn into heparinised tubes. A BD FACSAria II and a panel including CD45RO, CCR7, CD25, CD127, CD95 and CD27 were used to sort naive, central memory, regulatory and stem cell-like memory CD4+ T cells. Purity was above 98% for every sorted population. Right away, PBMCs were isolated by Lymphoprep density gradient centrifugation and were stained directly, with no culture step. To minimize batch effects, samples were stained and sorted in pairs, one healthy donor with one patient per experiment. For this clone: Its binding antigen is unknown. No per-base quality is available; no much larger clone lies one base away.

Counted from cysteine to phenylalanine, this CDR3 has 13 amino acids. Only the CDR3 part of the read is kept: 39 bases, read in frame from the first base. V is pared back by 2 bases and J by 4 bases, with 11 bases lying between the germline termini. CDR1 and CDR2 are read off the germline V gene (reference sequence) as GTSNPN and SVGIG. All of the isolated RNA was reverse transcribed with the High Capacity cDNA Reverse Transcription Kit, so expressed TCRB transcripts were sequenced. Deep immunoSEQ sequencing was performed on naive, central memory and regulatory T cell samples, with an average of roughly 3.3 million total reads per sample. Sorted cells were lysed in RLT buffer, and RNA was extracted using DNase-treated RNeasy Micro or Mini kits according to cell number. Each cell subset was processed separately to prevent cross-contamination, with patient and healthy donor samples processed together. The immunoSEQ multiplex PCR was used to amplify TCRB sequences from cDNA, yielding 87-bp fragments that span the CDR3 region. Sequencing of the amplicons was done on the Illumina HiSeq platform. The authors' pipeline ran thus. PCR bias was computationally corrected using synthetic template baselines, reads within Hamming distance 2 were collapsed, and singletons that could not be merged were discarded. Reads were aligned against IMGT to assign V, D and J genes, CDR3 length and insertions or deletions at six rearrangement sites. Within each subset, clonotype counts were normalized to sorted cell number, after which true diversity and Gini coefficients were computed with the tcR R package. Repertoire sharing was quantified using the overlap coefficient calculated on TCRB nucleotide sequences. Out-of-frame TCRB sequences from naive cells were analyzed as a proxy for the pre-selection repertoire. This is the immuneACCESS table as TCRdb keeps it, with only in-frame sequences that have V and J called. A part of the clones is gone; compared with another copy, unresolved V genes explain less than half, and the rest is unexplained. The V and J calls and the clone size are those of that table, but D and trimming were determined from the DNA. The sample has 640,000 or so clones on record, around an eighth of them singletons. The top ten constitute approximately 0.022% of the sample.

The chain links TRBV30 with TRBJ1-1; no D gene call is confident. This sequence originates from a man between 18 and 29 years old with type 1 diabetes. Material: naive CD4+ T cells from blood. In light of the paper, this sample's cell subset or site label describes: true naive CD4+ T cells. The CDR3 region reads CAWSKEAVTEAFF. Here is the DNA: TGTGCCTGGAGTAAGGAAGCAGTCACTGAAGCTTTCTTT.